This T cell receptor beta chain was sequenced during a study of CD8 T cells in Susac syndrome (dated by TCRdb to between 2018 and 2021). A note on the overall study: Of the Susac syndrome patients who were sequenced, roughly 8 were in clinical remission while six had clinically active disease. Repertoire sequencing was used to test whether CD8+ T cell activation and differentiation in Susac syndrome was antigen driven. Susac syndrome patients were therapy-naive, on corticosteroids (some also receiving IVIg), or on IVIg alone at blood withdrawal.

Comment on this clonotype: The specificity of this receptor is unknown. Qualities for individual bases were not recorded, and no much larger clone is one base off.

Here is what the overall study found, with its caveats: The number of individuals in the TCR sequencing and HLA analysis was acknowledged as relatively small. The CD4+ T cell repertoire of patients with Susac syndrome showed no detectable clonal expansion.

The CDR3 goes from the cysteine to the phenylalanine over 14 residues. Only CDR3 DNA remains: 42 bases, in frame from the first base. V lost 6 bases and J lost 8 bases, and the count of bases not matched to a germline gene is 8. RNA was extracted with the RNeasy kit and about 0.5 to 1 ug was reverse transcribed using random hexamers. The immunoSEQ multiplex PCR assay, which covers 54 Vbeta and 13 Jbeta segments, was used to amplify TCR beta CDR3 regions. PCR amplification bias was corrected by using a synthetic template baseline for primer optimization and computational correction. Turning to the authors' computational methods: Reads were annotated to V, D and J genes according to IMGT and were analyzed with immunoSEQ Analyzer, with only productive sequences retained. To calculate clonality, Shannon entropy was normalized by log2 of the number of productive unique sequences and then subtracted from one. For each patient and control, public and private clones were evaluated among the 100 most prevalent clones. Clones were defined as Susac-specific if absent from the healthy and MS cohorts, from under 1,200 published viral clones and from other ImmuneACCESS disease sequences. TCRdb redid the processing of the public reads, applying fastp at Q25 and MiXCR, and retained in-frame beta chains. When rows share a CDR3 protein, they turn into one entry using the most common DNA and genes. The V and J calls come from TCRdb's annotation, not from the publication. Recorded for this sample are 150,000 to 200,000 distinct CDR3 sequences; roughly 94% of them occurred a single time. Approximately 0.11% of the sample goes to the ten largest clones.

Peripheral blood CD8+ and CD4+ T cells from healthy donors, Susac syndrome patients and multiple sclerosis patients were profiled using high-throughput TCR beta sequencing. Recently defined diagnostic criteria for definite or probable disease were met by the Susac syndrome patients. CD8+ TEMRA cells were enriched by FACS, while bulk CD8+ and CD4+ T cells were purified by magnetic negative isolation. Blood was collected in EDTA tubes and processed within 24 hours, with PBMCs isolated through density gradient centrifugation. PBMCs intended for TCR sequencing were cryopreserved in liquid nitrogen and thawed later in a water bath at 37 degrees C. The sorted or isolated CD4+, CD8+ and CD8+ TEMRA cells reached a purity of at least 90%.

Recombination linked TRBV12-3 or TRBV12-4 to TRBJ1-1; 11 nucleotides in the junction match TRBD1. This TCR derives from a human donor with Susac syndrome. Sample: CD4+ T cells from PBMCs. The CDR3 amino acid sequence is: CASSRDRGAREAFF. Read as DNA, the sequence is TGTGCCAGCAGCCGGGACAGGGGGGCCCGAGAAGCTTTCTTT.